The 16 T cell receptor beta chains below all came from one sample that was sequenced in a study of blood T cells in healthy people across ages. Combining a sample-barcoded 5' primer with a J-beta primer mix, a second PCR ran for roughly 6 to 12 cycles. MiXCR was run by TCRdb on the 5' RACE reads, yielding one entry per CDR3 protein. This table has some 1.8 million distinct CDR3 sequences, roughly two fifths appearing once. Sequencing was performed on blood. The receptors come from a human donor in good health.

For this clonotype: Germline and junction disagree at one end, which may indicate a read error. The rearrangement links TRBV28 to TRBJ2-7; 7 nucleotides align to TRBD2. The CDR3 is made up of 16 amino acids. Germline V gene lookup returns CDR1 MDHEN and CDR2 SYDVKM. CDR3 amino acids: CANSSTLERGSYEQYF. The DNA of the CDR3 is TGTGCCAACAGTTCCACCCTTGAGCGGGGCTCCTACGAGCAGTACTTC.

The rearrangement uses TRBV4-3 and TRBJ2-5; D perhaps matches TRBD1 (6 bases). The CDR3 spans 14 residues. Per the germline V gene, CDR1 is LGHNA and CDR2 is YSLEER. The ends were cut back, 0 bases at V and 7 bases at J, with 12 bases in the middle. The CDR3 DNA follows: TGCGCCAGCAGCCAAGACAGGGGAAAATTGACCCAGTACTTC. It encodes CASSQDRGKLTQYF.

The chain is built from TRBV3-1 and TRBJ2-7; the D gene could be TRBD1 or TRBD2 (5 bases each). Germline CDR1 and CDR2: LGHDT and YNNKEL (reference sequence). Trimming pared 4 bases from V and 3 bases from J, leaving 16 bases between. The CDR3 totals 15 residues. CDR3 loop: CASSPGQGWDYEQYF. CDR3 nucleotides: TGTGCCAGCAGCCCGGGGCAGGGTTGGGACTACGAGCAGTACTTC.

Regarding this clonotype: Germline and junction disagree at one end, which may indicate a read error. CDR3 nucleotides: TGTGCGAGCAGTTACTCGAGGGGGGCGAATGAAAAACTGTTTTTT. Translating it yields CASSYSRGANEKLFF. This chain joins TRBV6-5 and TRBJ1-4, with D possibly TRBD1 on 6 matching bases. This CDR3 has 15 amino acids. Looked up from germline, CDR1 is MNHEY and CDR2 is SVGAGI.

This clonotype was found a few times. The chain has TRBV7-2 and TRBJ1-4; no clear D gene. There are 14 residues in the CDR3. Germline V lookup: CDR1 SGHTA, CDR2 FQGNSA. V gave up 1 base and J gave up 6 bases, with 9 bases separating them. The DNA for the CDR3 is TGTGCCAGCAGCTTAGAGTGGGGAGATGAAAAACTGTTTTTT. This encodes CASSLEWGDEKLFF.

The chain has TRBV29-1 and TRBJ2-7; TRBD1 matches 10 bases. CDR1 SQVTM and CDR2 ANQGSEA come from the germline V gene. V shed 2 bases and J 1 base; nucleotides not matched to a gene: 8. The CDR3 runs 16 residues. The CDR3 DNA is TGCAGCGTTGAAATTGCCGGGACAGGGGTTTCCTACGAGCAGTACTTC. As protein: CSVEIAGTGVSYEQYF.

The chain joins TRBV4-1 to TRBJ2-7; no definite D call. Deletions cut 2 bases from V and 7 bases from J, with 21 bases between. CDR1 is MGHRA, CDR2 YSYEKL, per germline. The CDR3 length is 16 residues. The CDR3: CASSQIRDSVGNEQYF. The CDR3, as DNA: TGCGCCAGCAGCCAAATTAGGGATTCCGTAGGAAATGAGCAGTACTTC.

This clonotype was seen just once. The conserved phenylalanine or tryptophan is not found at the CDR3 terminus, so this likely reflects a read error. J is TRBJ1-4 and V is TRBV7-9; the D is unclear. Germline-derived CDR1 and CDR2 are SEHNR and FQNEAQ (reference sequence). There are 11 residues in the CDR3. V dropped 5 bases and J dropped 7 bases, with 5 bases sitting between them. The CDR3 loop reads CASSPLEKLFS. Written as DNA, the CDR3 is TGTGCCAGCAGCCCCCTTGAAAAACTGTTTTCT.

This clonotype appeared a few times. This chain joins TRBV12-5 and TRBJ2-3, with TRBD2 identical over 15 bases. In germline, CDR1 is LGHNT, CDR2 FRNRAP. The V and J ends lost 5 bases and 0 bases, in that order; junction bases with no gene match: 6. The CDR3 has 18 residues. The CDR3 region is CASGTGLAGGTSTDTQYF. The CDR3 nucleotides read TGTGCTAGTGGTACCGGACTAGCGGGGGGGACTAGCACAGATACGCAGTATTTT.

The chain uses TRBV7-7 and TRBJ1-1, with D maybe TRBD1 (6 bases). Germline CDR1 and CDR2: SSHAT and FNYEAQ (reference sequence). This CDR3 is 17 amino acids long. V shed 5 bases and J shed 2 bases, with 21 bases lying between them. The CDR3 reads CASSPMVHGGFNTEAFF. CDR3 nucleotide sequence: TGTGCCAGCAGCCCTATGGTCCACGGGGGCTTCAACACTGAAGCTTTCTTT.

This chain links TRBV20-1 with TRBJ1-1; D gene uncertain. Per the germline V gene, CDR1 is DFQATT and CDR2 is SNEGSKA (reference sequence). The CDR3 contains 12 residues. V was shortened by 6 bases and J by 4 bases, with 12 bases between the two germline ends. For the CDR3, the DNA is TGCAGTGCAGCACAAGGGTCCACTGAAGCTTTCTTT. Translation: CSAAQGSTEAFF.

The CDR3 region has the DNA TGCAGTGCTAGAGATCGGGGGATTTACAATGAGCAGTTCTTC. Translation gives CSARDRGIYNEQFF. This sequence joins TRBV20-1 and TRBJ2-1, with a possible D match to TRBD2 (6 bases). The CDR3 length is 14 residues. V lost 0 bases to trimming and J lost 4 bases, with 10 bases between them. Germline CDR1 is DFQATT and CDR2 is SNEGSKA (reference sequence).

This clonotype was counted between two and nine times. V gene TRBV6-2 or TRBV6-3 combines with J gene TRBJ2-1; D possibly corresponds to TRBD2 (5 bases). The CDR3 has 15 residues. V lost 2 bases, J lost 0 bases, and 8 bases lay in between. Germline assignment: CDR1 MNHEY and CDR2 SVGEGT. CDR3 bases: TGTGCCAGCAGTTACCGAGGGCCCTCCTACAATGAGCAGTTCTTC. Its protein is CASSYRGPSYNEQFF.

V is TRBV7-9 and J is TRBJ2-3, with D possibly TRBD2 on 5 matching bases. V was clipped by 4 bases and J by 0 bases, with 14 bases between them. The CDR3 runs 16 residues. CDR1 and CDR2 from the germline V gene are SEHNR and FQNEAQ (reference sequence). The CDR3 bases are TGTGCCAGCAGCTGGGAGACTGGTGCTAGCACAGATACGCAGTATTTT. As protein: CASSWETGASTDTQYF.

This clonotype was counted a few times. The J gene is TRBJ2-1, the V gene TRBV29-1; TRBD1 matches 7 bases. The CDR3 has 15 residues. The V gene's germline CDR1 is SQVTM and CDR2 ANQGSEA. The V segment lost 0 bases and the J segment 8 bases; nucleotides outside the gene matches: 10. As DNA, the CDR3 is TGCAGCGTTGAAGATCGGCGAGGGGGCTCGGATGAGCAGTTCTTC. The encoded protein is CSVEDRRGGSDEQFF.

This clonotype was counted a few times. The chain combines TRBV7-3 with TRBJ2-3, with TRBD2 matching over 9 bases. The germline gives CDR1 SGHTA, CDR2 FQGTGA. The CDR3 is made up of 15 amino acids. J was trimmed by 4 bases and V by 5 bases; bases with no gene match: 7. CDR3 in amino acids: CASSTSAGGADTQYF. As DNA, the CDR3 is TGTGCCAGCAGCACCTCAGCGGGGGGTGCAGATACGCAGTATTTT.